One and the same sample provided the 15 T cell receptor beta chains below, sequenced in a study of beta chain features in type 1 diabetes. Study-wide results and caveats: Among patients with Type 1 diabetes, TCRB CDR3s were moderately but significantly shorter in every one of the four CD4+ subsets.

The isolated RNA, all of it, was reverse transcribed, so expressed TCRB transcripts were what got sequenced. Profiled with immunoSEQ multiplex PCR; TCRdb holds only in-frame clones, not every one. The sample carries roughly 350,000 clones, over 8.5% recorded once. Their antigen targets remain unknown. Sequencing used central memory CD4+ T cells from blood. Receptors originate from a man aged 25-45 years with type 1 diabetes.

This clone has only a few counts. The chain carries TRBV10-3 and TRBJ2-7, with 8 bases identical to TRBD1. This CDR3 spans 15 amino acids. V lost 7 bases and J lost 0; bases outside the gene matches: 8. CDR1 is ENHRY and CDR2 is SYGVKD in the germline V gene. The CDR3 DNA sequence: TGTGCCATCATGGACAGGGACGGGAGCTCCTACGAGCAGTACTTC. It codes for CAIMDRDGSSYEQYF.

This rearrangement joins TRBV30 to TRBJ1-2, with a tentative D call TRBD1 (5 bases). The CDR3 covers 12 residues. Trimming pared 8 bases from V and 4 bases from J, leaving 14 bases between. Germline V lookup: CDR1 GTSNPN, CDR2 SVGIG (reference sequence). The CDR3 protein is CARFRQGYGYTF. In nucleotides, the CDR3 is TGTGCCCGCTTCCGGCAGGGCTATGGCTACACCTTC.

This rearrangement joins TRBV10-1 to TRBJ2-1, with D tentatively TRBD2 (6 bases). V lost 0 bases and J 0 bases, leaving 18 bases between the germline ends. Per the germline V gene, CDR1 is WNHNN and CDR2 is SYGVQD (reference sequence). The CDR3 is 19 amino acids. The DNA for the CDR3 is TGCGCCAGCAGTGAGTCCGGGCGCGGGAAGGGCCCCTCCTACAATGAGCAGTTCTTC. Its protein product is CASSESGRGKGPSYNEQFF.

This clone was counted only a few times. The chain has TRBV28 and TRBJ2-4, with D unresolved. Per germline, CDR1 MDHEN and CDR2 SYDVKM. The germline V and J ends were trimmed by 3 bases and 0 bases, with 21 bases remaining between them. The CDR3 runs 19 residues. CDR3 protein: CASSFFPRVVHLAKNIQYF. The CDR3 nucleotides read TGTGCCAGCAGTTTTTTCCCTAGGGTGGTCCACCTAGCCAAAAACATTCAGTACTTC. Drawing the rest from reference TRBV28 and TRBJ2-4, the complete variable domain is DVKVTQSSRYLVKRTGEKVFLECVQDMDHENMFWYRQDPGLGLRLIYFSYDVKMKEKGDIPEGYSVSREKKERFSLILESASTNQTSMYLCASSFFPRVVHLAKNIQYFGAGTRLSVL.

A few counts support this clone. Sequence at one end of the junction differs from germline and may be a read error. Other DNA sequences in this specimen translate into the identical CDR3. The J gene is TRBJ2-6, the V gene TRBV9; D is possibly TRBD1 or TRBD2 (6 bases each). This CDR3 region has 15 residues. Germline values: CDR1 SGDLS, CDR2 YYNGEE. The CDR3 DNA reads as TGCGCCAGCAGCGTAGGGGGGTCCGGGGCCAACGTCCTGACTTTC. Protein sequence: CASSVGGSGANVLTF.

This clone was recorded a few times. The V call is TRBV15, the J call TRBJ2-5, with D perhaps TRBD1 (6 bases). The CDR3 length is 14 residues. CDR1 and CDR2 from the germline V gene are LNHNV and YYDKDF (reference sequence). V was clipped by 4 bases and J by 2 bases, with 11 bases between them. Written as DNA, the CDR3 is TGTGCCACCAGCATGGACAGACGACAAGAGACCCAGTACTTC. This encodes CATSMDRRQETQYF.

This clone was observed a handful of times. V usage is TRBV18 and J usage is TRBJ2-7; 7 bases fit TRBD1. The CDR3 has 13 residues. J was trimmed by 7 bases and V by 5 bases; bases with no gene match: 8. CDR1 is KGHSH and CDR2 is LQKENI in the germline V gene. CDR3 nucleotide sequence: TGTGCCAGCTCATCCGACAGGGTCCGGGAGCAGTACTTC. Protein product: CASSSDRVREQYF.

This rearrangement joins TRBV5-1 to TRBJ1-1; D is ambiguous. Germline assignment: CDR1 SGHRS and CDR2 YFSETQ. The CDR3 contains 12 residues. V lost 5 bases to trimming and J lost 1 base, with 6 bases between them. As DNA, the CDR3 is TGCGCCAGCAGTGACCCGAACACTGAAGCTTTCTTT. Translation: CASSDPNTEAFF.

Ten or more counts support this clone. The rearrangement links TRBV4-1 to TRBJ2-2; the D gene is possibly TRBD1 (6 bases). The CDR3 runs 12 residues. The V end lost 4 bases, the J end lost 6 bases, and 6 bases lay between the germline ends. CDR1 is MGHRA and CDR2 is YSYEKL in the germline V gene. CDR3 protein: CASSRTAGELFF. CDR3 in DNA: TGCGCCAGCAGCCGGACAGCCGGGGAGCTGTTTTTT.

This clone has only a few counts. The chain's CDR3 is CASTTGASNQPQHF. DNA for the CDR3: TGTGCCAGTACGACAGGCGCCTCCAATCAGCCCCAGCATTTT. The rearrangement links TRBV19 to TRBJ1-5; maybe TRBD1 (6 bases). This CDR3 region has 14 residues. Germline assignment: CDR1 LNHDA and CDR2 SQIVND (reference sequence). V was shortened by 7 bases and J by 3 bases, with 13 bases between the two germline ends.

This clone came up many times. CDR3 loop: CASSPGSGGQRGYTF. CDR3 coding DNA: TGTGCCAGCAGCCCGGGCAGCGGGGGGCAACGGGGCTACACCTTC. This sequence joins TRBV27 and TRBJ1-2; perhaps TRBD1 as D (6 bases). Germline-derived CDR1 and CDR2 are MNHEY and SMNVEV (reference sequence). V lost 6 bases to trimming and J lost 8 bases, with 22 bases between them. The CDR3 length is 15 residues.

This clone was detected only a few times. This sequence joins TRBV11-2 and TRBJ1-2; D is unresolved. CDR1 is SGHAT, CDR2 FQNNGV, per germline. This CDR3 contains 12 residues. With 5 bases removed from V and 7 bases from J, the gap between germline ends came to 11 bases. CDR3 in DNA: TGTGCCAGCAGCGACCGAAGAGGTGGCTACACCTTC. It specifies CASSDRRGGYTF.

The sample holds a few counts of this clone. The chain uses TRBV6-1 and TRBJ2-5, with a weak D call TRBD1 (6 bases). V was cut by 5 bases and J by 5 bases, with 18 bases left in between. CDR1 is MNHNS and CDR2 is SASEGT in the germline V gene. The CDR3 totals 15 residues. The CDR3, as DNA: TGTGCCAGCAGTTCCCGCAGGGGCCAGCGGGAGACCCAGTACTTC. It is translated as CASSSRRGQRETQYF.

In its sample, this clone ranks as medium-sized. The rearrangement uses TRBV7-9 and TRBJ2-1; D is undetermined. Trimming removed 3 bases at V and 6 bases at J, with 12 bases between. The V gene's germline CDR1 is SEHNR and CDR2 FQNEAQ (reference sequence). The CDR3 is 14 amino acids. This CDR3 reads CASSFLPPRNEQFF. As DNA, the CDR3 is TGTGCCAGCAGCTTTTTGCCCCCTCGCAATGAGCAGTTCTTC.

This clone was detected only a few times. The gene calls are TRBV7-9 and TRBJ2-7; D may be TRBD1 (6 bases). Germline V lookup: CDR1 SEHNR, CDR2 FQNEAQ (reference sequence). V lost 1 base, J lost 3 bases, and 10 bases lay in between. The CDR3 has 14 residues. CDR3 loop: CASSLDGQSYEQYF. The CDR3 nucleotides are TGTGCCAGCAGCTTAGACGGACAGAGCTACGAGCAGTACTTC. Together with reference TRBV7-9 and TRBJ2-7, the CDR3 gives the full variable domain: DTGVSQNPRHKITKRGQNVTFRCDPISEHNRLYWYRQTLGQGPEFLTYFQNEAQLEKSRLLSDRFSAERPKGSFSTLEIQRTEQGDSAMYLCASSLDGQSYEQYFGPGTRLTVT.